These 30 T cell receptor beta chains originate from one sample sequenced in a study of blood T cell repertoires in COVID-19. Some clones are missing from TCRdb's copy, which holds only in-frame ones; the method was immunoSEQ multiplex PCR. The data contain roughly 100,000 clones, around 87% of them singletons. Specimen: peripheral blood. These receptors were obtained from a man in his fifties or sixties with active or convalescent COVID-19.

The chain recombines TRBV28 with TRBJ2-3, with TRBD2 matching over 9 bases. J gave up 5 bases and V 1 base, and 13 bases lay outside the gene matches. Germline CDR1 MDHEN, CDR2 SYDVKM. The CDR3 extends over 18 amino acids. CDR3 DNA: TGTGCCAGCAGTTTATACAACAGCGGGGGGCCGGGGGGAGATACGCAGTATTTT. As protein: CASSLYNSGGPGGDTQYF.

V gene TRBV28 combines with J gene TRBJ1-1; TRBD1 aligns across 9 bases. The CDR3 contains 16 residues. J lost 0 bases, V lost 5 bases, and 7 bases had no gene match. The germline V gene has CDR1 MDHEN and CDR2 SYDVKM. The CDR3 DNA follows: TGTGCCAGCAGTCCACAGGGGGCGAGGATGAACACTGAAGCTTTCTTT. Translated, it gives CASSPQGARMNTEAFF.

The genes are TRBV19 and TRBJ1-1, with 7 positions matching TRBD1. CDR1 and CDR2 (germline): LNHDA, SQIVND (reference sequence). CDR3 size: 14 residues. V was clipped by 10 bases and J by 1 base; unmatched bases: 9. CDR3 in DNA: TGTGCCAAAATCGAGGGGGCGGGGAACACTGAAGCTTTCTTT. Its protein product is CAKIEGAGNTEAFF.

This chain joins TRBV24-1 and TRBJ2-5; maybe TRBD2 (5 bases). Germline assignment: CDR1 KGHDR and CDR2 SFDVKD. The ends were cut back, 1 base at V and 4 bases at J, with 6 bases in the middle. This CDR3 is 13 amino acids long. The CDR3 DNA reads TGTGCCACCAGTGATTTCCGGGGAGAGACCCAGTACTTC. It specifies CATSDFRGETQYF.

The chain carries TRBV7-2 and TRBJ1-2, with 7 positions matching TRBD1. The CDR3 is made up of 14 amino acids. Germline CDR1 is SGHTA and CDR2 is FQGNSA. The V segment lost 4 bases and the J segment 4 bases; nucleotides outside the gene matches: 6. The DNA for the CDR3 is TGTGCCAGCAGCTGGGGCAGGGGGACCTATGGCTACACCTTC. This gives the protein CASSWGRGTYGYTF.

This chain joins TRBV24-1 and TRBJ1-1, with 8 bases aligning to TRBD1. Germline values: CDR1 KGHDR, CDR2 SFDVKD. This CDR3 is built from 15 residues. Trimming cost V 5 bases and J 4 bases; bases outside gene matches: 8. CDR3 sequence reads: CATSGPGGLSTEAFF. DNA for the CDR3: TGTGCCACCAGTGGTCCAGGGGGCCTAAGCACTGAAGCTTTCTTT.

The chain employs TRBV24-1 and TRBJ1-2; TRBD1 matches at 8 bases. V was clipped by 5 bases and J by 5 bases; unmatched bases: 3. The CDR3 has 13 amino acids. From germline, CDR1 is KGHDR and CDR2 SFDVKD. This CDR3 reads CATSATGEYGYTF. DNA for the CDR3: TGTGCCACCAGTGCGACAGGGGAGTATGGCTACACCTTC.

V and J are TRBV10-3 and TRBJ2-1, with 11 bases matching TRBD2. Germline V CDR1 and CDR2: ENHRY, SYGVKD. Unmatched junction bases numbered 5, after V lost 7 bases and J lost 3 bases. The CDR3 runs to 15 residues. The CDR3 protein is CAITPGLADYNEQFF. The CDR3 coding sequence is TGTGCCATCACCCCGGGACTAGCGGACTACAATGAGCAGTTCTTC.

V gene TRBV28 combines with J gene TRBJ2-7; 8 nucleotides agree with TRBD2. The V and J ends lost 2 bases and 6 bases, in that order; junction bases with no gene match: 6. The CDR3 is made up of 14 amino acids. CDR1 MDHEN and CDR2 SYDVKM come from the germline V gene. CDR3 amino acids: CASSLIAGSGEQYV. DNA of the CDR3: TGTGCCAGCAGTTTAATAGCGGGGTCGGGCGAGCAGTACGTC.

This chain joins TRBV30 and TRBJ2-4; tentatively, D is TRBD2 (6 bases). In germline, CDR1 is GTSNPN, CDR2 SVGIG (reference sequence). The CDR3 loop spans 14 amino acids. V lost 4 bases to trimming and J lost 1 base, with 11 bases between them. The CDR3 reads CAWNRGMAKNIQYF. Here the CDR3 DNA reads TGTGCCTGGAACCGGGGGATGGCCAAAAACATTCAGTACTTC.

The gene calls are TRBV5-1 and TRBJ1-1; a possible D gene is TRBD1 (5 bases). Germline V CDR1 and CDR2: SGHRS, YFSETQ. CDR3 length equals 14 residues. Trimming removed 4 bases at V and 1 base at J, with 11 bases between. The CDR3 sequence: CASSGYTGNTEAFF. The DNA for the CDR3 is TGCGCCAGCAGCGGCTATACAGGGAACACTGAAGCTTTCTTT. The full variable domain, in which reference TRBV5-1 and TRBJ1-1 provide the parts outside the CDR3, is KAGVTQTPRYLIKTRGQQVTLSCSPISGHRSVSWYQQTPGQGLQFLFEYFSETQRNKGNFPGRFSGRQFSNSRSEMNVSTLELGDSALYLCASSGYTGNTEAFFGQGTRLTVV.

The CDR3: CASSLDLGGLNEQFF. Written as DNA, the CDR3 is TGCGCCAGCAGCTTGGATCTGGGAGGACTGAATGAGCAGTTCTTC. The V call is TRBV5-1, the J call TRBJ2-1; the D gene is possibly TRBD2 (6 bases). The germline gives CDR1 SGHRS, CDR2 YFSETQ. The V gene lost 0 bases and the J gene lost 7 bases, with 14 bases spanning the gap. The CDR3 runs 15 residues.

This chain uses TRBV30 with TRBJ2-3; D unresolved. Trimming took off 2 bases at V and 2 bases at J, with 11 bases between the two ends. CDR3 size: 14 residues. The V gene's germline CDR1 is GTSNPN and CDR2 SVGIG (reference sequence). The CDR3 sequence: CAWSRVLPTDTQYF. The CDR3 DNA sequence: TGTGCCTGGAGTCGCGTCCTACCCACAGATACGCAGTATTTT.

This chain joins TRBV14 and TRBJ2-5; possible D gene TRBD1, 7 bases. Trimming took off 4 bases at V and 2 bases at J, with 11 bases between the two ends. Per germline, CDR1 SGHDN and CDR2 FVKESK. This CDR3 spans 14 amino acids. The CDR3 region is CASSPPGGQETQYF. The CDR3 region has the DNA TGTGCCAGCAGCCCGCCAGGGGGGCAAGAGACCCAGTACTTC.

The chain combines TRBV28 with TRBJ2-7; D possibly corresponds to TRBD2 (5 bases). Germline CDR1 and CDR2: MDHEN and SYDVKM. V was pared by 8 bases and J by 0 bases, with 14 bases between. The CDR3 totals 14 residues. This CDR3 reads CASPPPGSSYEQYF. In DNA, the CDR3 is TGTGCCAGCCCCCCGCCGGGATCCTCCTACGAGCAGTACTTC.

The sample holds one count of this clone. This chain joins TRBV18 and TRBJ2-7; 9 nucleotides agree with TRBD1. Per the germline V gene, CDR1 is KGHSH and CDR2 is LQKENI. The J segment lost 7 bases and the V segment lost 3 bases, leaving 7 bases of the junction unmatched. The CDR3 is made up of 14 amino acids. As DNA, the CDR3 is TGTGCCAGCTCACCCTTACAGGGGGCAGAGGAGCAGTACGTC. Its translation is CASSPLQGAEEQYV.

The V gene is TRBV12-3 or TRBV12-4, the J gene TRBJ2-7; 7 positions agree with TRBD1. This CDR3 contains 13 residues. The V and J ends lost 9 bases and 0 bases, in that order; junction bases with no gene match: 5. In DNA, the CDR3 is TGTGCCAGACCGACAGGGAGCTCCTACGAGCAGTACTTC. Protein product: CARPTGSSYEQYF.

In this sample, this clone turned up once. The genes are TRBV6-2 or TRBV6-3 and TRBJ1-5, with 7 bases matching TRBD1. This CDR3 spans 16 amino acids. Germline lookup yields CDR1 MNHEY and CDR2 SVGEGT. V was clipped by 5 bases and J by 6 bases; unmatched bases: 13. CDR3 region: CASSLTTGVGSQPQHF. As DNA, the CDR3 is TGTGCCAGCAGTCTAACTACAGGGGTTGGGTCTCAGCCCCAGCATTTT.

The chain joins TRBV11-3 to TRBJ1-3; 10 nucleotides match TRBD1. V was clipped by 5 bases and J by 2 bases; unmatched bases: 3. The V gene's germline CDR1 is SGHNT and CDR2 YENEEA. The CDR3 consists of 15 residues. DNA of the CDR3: TGTGCCAGCAGCCCCGGGACAGGGGCTGGAAACACCATATATTTT. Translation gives CASSPGTGAGNTIYF.

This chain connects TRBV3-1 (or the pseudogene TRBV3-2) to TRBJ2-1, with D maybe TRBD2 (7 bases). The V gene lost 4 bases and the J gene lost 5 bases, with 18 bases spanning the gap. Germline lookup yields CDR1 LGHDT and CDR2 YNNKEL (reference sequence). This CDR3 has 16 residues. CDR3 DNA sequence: TGTGCCAGCAGCCTTGCGGGGGCACACCCCAACAATGAGCAGTTCTTC. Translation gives CASSLAGAHPNNEQFF.

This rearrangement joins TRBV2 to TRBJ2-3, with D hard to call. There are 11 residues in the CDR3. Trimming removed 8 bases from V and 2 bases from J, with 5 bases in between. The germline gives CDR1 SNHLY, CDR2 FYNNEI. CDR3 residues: CASQITDTQYF. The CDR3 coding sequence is TGTGCCAGCCAGATCACAGATACGCAGTATTTT.

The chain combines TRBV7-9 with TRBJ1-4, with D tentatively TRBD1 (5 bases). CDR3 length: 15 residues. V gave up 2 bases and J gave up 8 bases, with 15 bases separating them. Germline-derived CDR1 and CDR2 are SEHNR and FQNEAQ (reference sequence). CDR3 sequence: CASSLSQDRGEKLFF. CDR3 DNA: TGTGCCAGCAGCTTATCGCAGGATCGGGGGGAAAAACTGTTTTTT. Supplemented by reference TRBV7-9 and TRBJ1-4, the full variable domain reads DTGVSQNPRHKITKRGQNVTFRCDPISEHNRLYWYRQTLGQGPEFLTYFQNEAQLEKSRLLSDRFSAERPKGSFSTLEIQRTEQGDSAMYLCASSLSQDRGEKLFFGSGTQLSVL.

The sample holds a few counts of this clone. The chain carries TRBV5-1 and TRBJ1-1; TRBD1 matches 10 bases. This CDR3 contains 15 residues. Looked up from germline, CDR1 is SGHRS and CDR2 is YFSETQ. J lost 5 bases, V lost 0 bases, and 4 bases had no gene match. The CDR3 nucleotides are TGCGCCAGCAGCTTGGGACAGGGGGCTACGACTGAAGCTTTCTTT. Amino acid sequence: CASSLGQGATTEAFF.

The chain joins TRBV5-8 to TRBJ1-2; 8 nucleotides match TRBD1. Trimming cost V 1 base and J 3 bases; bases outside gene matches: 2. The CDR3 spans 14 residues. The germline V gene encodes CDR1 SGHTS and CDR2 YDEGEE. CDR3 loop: CASSLPGQDYGYTF. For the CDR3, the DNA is TGTGCCAGCAGCTTGCCGGGACAGGACTATGGCTACACCTTC.

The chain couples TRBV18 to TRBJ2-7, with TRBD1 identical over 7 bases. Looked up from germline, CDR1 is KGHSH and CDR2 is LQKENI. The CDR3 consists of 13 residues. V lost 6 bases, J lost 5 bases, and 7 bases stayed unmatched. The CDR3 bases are TGTGCCAGCTCTCTTGGACAGGAAGACGAGCAGTACGTC. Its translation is CASSLGQEDEQYV.

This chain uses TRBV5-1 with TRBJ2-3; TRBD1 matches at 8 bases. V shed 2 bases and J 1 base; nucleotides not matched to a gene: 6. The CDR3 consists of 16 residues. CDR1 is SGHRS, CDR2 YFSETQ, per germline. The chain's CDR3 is CASSLGTGPRTDTQYF. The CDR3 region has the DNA TGCGCCAGCAGCTTAGGGACAGGTCCTCGCACAGATACGCAGTATTTT.

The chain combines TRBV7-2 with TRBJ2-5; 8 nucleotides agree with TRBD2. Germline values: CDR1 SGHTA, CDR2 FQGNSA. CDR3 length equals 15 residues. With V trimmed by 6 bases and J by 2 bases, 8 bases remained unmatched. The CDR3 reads CASSSIAGQQETQYF. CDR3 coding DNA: TGTGCCAGCAGTTCTATAGCGGGACAACAAGAGACCCAGTACTTC.

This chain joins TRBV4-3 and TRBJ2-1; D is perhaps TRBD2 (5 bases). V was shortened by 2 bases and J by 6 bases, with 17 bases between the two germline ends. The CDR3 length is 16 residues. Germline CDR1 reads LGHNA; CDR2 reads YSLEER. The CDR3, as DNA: TGCGCCAGCAGCCAAAATGAGGGTGGCGGGCTCAATGAGCAGTTCTTC. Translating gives CASSQNEGGGLNEQFF.

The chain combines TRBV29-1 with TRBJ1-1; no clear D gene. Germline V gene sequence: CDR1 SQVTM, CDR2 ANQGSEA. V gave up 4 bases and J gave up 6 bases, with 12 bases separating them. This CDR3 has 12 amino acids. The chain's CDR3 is CSVGARWAEAFF. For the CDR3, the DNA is TGCAGCGTTGGGGCCAGGTGGGCTGAAGCTTTCTTT.

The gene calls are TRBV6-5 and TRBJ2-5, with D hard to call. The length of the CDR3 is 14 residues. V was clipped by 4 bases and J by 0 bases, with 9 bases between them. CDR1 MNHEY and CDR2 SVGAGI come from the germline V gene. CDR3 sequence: CASSFQQNQETQYF. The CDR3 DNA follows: TGTGCCAGCAGTTTCCAACAGAACCAAGAGACCCAGTACTTC.